Given below is one T cell receptor (beta chain) in context. Its antigen remains unidentified. No base qualities exist here, and no much larger clone lies one base off it. This record belongs to a study of cytomegalovirus exposure and HLA in healthy donors (dated by TCRdb to the late 2010s). Regarding the study in general: An earlier analysis of 550 to 700 of the donors reported 250 to 300 Gb of sequence data and 100 million to 140 million unique TCR beta sequences from 190 million or so T cells. Because of strong linkage in the cohort, four to six DR-DQ haplotypes were treated as single units for association and clustering. Typing coverage differed by locus: A, B, C, DRB1 and DQB1 were typed in about 629-630 donors, DQA1 in 522, DPA1 in 600 to 610, and DPB1 in just under 490. The study combined high-throughput TCR immunosequencing, statistical association of individual TCRs with disease status, and machine learning to predict cytomegalovirus infection status. An earlier analysis of around 580 of the donors used high-throughput TCR beta sequencing to judge whether each TCR beta V gene segment behaved as functional or pseudogenic. Of the roughly 430 genotyped donors, approximately 83% fell in the genetic ancestry cluster associated with self-reported Caucasian donors. Donor age, sex, ethnicity and CMV serostatus were collected together with the repertoire data. A separate validation cohort of approximately 120 different subjects was used in addition to the approximately 670-subject first cohort. Both class I and class II loci were covered by HLA typing, at four-digit resolution. An early release covering approximately 600 HLA-typed donors comprised 300 to 350 gigabases of sequencing data and approximately 85 million unique TCR sequences. Genome-wide SNP genotypes for about three fifths of the 666 donors were used in a later genetic analysis, which treated that subset as a discovery cohort. In the later analysis, no new phenotypic data were used to find candidate immune exposures; instead, reliance was placed on TCR beta sequences and their occurrence across donors. All discovery cohort repertoires had been generated using a single sequencing platform. On average, about 240,000 unique TCR beta nucleotide sequences were sequenced per donor among some 420 genotyped donors of the cohort, with roughly 18% of those sequences being non-productive. To study patterns of TCR occurrence, a later analysis re-analyzed previously published TCR beta repertoires from under 750 donors and added high-resolution HLA genotyping. The T cell repertoires of some 670 subjects were profiled by immunosequencing and related to cytomegalovirus serostatus. The study aimed to test whether cataloging public T cell receptors could reveal signatures of past pathogen exposure.

The library came from the immunoSEQ multiplex PCR assay. For the multiplex PCR, a mixture combining 60 forward primers for TCR Vbeta segments and 13 reverse primers for TCR Jbeta segments was used. The CDR3 region of rearranged TCR beta genes was amplified from genomic DNA by a multiplex PCR assay. On the Illumina HiSeq System, the amplified TCR beta libraries were sequenced as 87-base-pair reads. Per the original workflow: Across the 670 or so repertoires, a later analysis counted tens of millions of unique TCR beta chains, some 11 million of which were shared by at least two donors. To remove PCR and sequencing errors, raw reads were error-corrected and collapsed into unique sequences using a nearest-neighbor algorithm that merged closely related sequences. To assign V, D and J gene segments, CDR3 sequences were aligned to IMGT reference sequences. For a sequence to be retained, at least a six-nucleotide match to both a V gene segment and a J gene segment was required. Rearrangements were classified as productive when the CDR3 lacked stop codons and remained in frame with V and J, and all other rearrangements were classified as non-productive. Following IMGT convention, CDR3 was defined as the stretch from the second conserved V-encoded cysteine to the conserved J-encoded phenylalanine. In an earlier analysis of more than 550 of the donors, sequences lacking an unambiguous match to a single V gene segment were excluded. In an earlier analysis of approximately 550 of the donors, V segments were called functional above 56.7% productive rearrangements and were called segregating when the between-donor standard deviation exceeded 5%. A statistical classification framework was built for diagnosing cytomegalovirus status from the catalog of TCR beta chain sequences. In a later analysis, V and J genes were assigned by comparing TCR nucleotide sequences against IMGT/GENE-DB human TR gene sequences. In a later analysis, CDR3 sequences and most-parsimonious VDJ recombination scenarios were assigned using the TCRdist pipeline. In a later analysis, each TCR beta chain was defined by its CDR3 amino acid sequence together with its V-gene family, and reads lacking a unique V-gene family were excluded. As a way to deal with suspected cross-contamination and a sequencing artifact, a later analysis dropped over 550 nucleotide sequences that were highly shared and had low generation probability. A later analysis calculated a clonal expansion index for each public chain from normalized within-repertoire ranks of inferred template counts. In a later analysis, generation probabilities were computed with a VDJ recombination model fitted to out-of-frame rearrangements, and the resulting probabilities were checked against IGoR. A later analysis scored TCR-TCR, TCR-HLA and TCR-CMV co-occurrence with hypergeometric tests, applying a repertoire-size bias correction to TCR pairs. A later analysis estimated false discovery rates by permuting HLA or CMV assignments 20 times. A later analysis grouped co-occurring TCRs with DBSCAN, adding TCRdist sequence similarity when clustering within HLA-allele-positive subsets. For co-occurrence clustering, repertoires with fewer than 30,000 or more than 120,000 public chains were excluded, along with roughly 5 repertoires with anomalous nucleotide sharing. TCRdb holds this immuneACCESS table with in-frame rearrangements only. Some clones are missing; in checked studies, unresolved V genes explain under half, and the rest has no known cause. Clone size and V and J calls were adopted from that table, with D and trimming inferred from the DNA. This sample holds 160,000 or so clones; 80% were observed only once. The top ten clonotypes cover around a tenth of the sample.

The cohort was made up of roughly 670 healthy bone marrow donors. At the time of sampling, all cohort members were nominally healthy, though unrecorded immune exposures were likely present. The donor tested CMV seropositive and was one of the 289 seropositive cohort members. A peripheral blood sample was provided by each donor, and peripheral blood mononuclear cells were used for TCR beta sequencing. The Qiagen DNeasy Blood Extraction Kit was used to extract genomic DNA from the blood cell samples. The CDR3 spans 18 residues, from the cysteine through the phenylalanine. The sequence is cut down to CDR3 DNA, 54 bases in frame from base 1. CDR1 is given as ENHRY and CDR2 as SYGVKD, both from the germline V gene. The junction shows trimming of 0 bases on V and 7 bases on J, plus 22 bases between the germline ends. The research as a whole found: Specific HLA alleles were associated with over 15,000 TCR beta sequences at a false discovery rate of 0.05 in a later analysis. A further reported finding was that TCR beta sequences accurately predicted the HLA-A and HLA-B alleles for most subjects in the first cohort. According to the authors, the approach could potentially be generalized to other disease states and immunological phenotypes. Across donors, most TCR sequences were observed very rarely, whereas some public TCRs were present in many individuals. In a later analysis, most CMV-associated TCR beta chains were found to appear HLA-restricted, with HLA associations seemingly driven largely by CMV exposure. Strong co-occurrence of HLA alleles, especially DR and DQ, made assigning TCR associations to individual alleles difficult. This cohort had only TCR beta chains sequenced, and the lack of alpha or paired-chain data limited which features could be detected. The study gave a list of over 150 TCR beta chains associated with cytomegalovirus. Because counts were too low, some 17 rarely observed V segments, including chromosome 9 orphons, were left out of the earlier analysis of some 600 of the donors. The 87-base-pair reads could not distinguish some IMGT-functional V segments, including TRBV6-2 and TRBV6-3, so those segments were excluded. A later analysis reported that several top co-occurrence clusters appeared linked to parvovirus B19, influenza, CMV and Epstein-Barr virus. In a later genetic analysis, fewer N-insertions in productive TCRs were reported among donors in an Asian-associated ancestry cluster than the roughly 700-donor mean. A later analysis found that HLA-associated TCR beta chains were more clonally expanded and had lower generation probabilities than equally common non-associated chains. A cluster of highly shared sequence variants was judged likely to represent a technical artifact of the sequencing pipeline. Because HLA typing was unavailable for some donors at each locus, only the typed subset was used in association tests. The only immune exposure information available for the cohort was CMV serostatus. Linkage disequilibrium might explain the correlated functional status among segregating V segments, but an unknown experimental factor could not be ruled out. Cytomegalovirus status was reported to be diagnosed by the classifier with high specificity and sensitivity in both the original and validation cohorts. An association between a missense DCLRE1C variant and V-gene and J-gene trimming of TCR beta chains was found in a later genetic analysis and replicated in an independent cohort. A few of the identified cytomegalovirus-associated TCR beta chains were confirmed in vitro to be specific for cytomegalovirus antigens. Roughly uniform sequencing depth across donors was assumed in presence/absence analyses, although this assumption may not hold. In an earlier analysis of some 540 of the donors, most TCR beta V segments appeared in productive rearrangements about 87% or about 30% of the time, broadly matching IMGT annotations. According to a later analysis, TCR association rates differed among HLA loci, with DRB1 alleles showing the most associated TCRs and HLA-C alleles showing the fewest.

The sequenced material came from PBMCs. The rearranged segments are TRBV10-3 and TRBJ1-5, with TRBD1 as a weak D call on 5 bases. This TCR derives from a man in his late teens or twenties in good health and CMV-seropositive. The nucleotide sequence is TGTGCCATCAGTGAGTCAGTGGATGGAGCAGGGTGGAGACAGCCCCAGCATTTT. This encodes CAISESVDGAGWRQPQHF.